This T cell receptor beta chain came from a study of OX40 agonist ivuxolimab in advanced cancers. Study-level results: On average, CD8+ T cells had more expanded clones than CD4+.

Notes on this clone: What it recognizes is unknown.

Autoimmune disease history or systemic immunosuppression led to patients being barred. Sequencing was performed with immunoSEQ multiplex PCR; in TCRdb, only in-frame clones are kept and a portion is missing. The sample has more than 55,000 clones, 87% seen once; the top ten hold around 4%. The sample consisted of CD4+ or CD8+ T cells sorted from blood, taken in a trial of the OX40 agonist ivuxolimab. The sequence was collected from an adult with an advanced solid tumor such as melanoma, head and neck, liver or kidney cancer.

The CDR3 DNA sequence: TGTGCCAGCAGTGAAGGCTTACAGGGGGGAAACACCATATATTTT. It codes for CASSEGLQGGNTIYF. The V and J genes are TRBV6-1 and TRBJ1-3, with 7 bases fitting TRBD1. J lost 4 bases, V lost 1 base, and 4 bases had no gene match. Germline V gives CDR1 MNHNS, CDR2 SASEGT. CDR3 length: 15 amino acids.